This is a list of T cell receptor beta chains from one sample in a study of blood T cell repertoires in COVID-19. The data were produced by immunoSEQ multiplex PCR, yet TCRdb's version contains in-frame clones alone and is incomplete. This sample has around 34,000 clones, with approximately 82% found just once. The sample comprised peripheral blood. These receptor sequences come from a man at least 80 years old with active or convalescent COVID-19. Both conserved end residues are part of each CDR3. A D gene is named only where the DNA matches it firmly. Where a row states a size, it is once, few, many or the class of an expanded clone; other rows omit it.

CDR3aa	CDR3nt	len	j_gene	d_gene	abundance	v_gene
CASSSLGRLRGTGELFF	TGTGCCAGCAGCTCCCTCGGACGCCTACGGGGCACCGGGGAGCTGTTTTTT	17	TRBJ2-2	-	few	TRBV7-6
CASSLYGQGNTGELFF	TGTGCCAGTAGTCTATACGGACAGGGGAACACCGGGGAGCTGTTTTTT	16	TRBJ2-2	TRBD1	once	TRBV19
CASSLGLAGLNEQFF	TGTGCCAGCAGCTTGGGACTAGCGGGACTCAATGAGCAGTTCTTC	15	TRBJ2-1	TRBD2	few	TRBV5-4
CASSPAGGTEAFF	TGTGCCAGCAGCCCCGCCGGAGGTACTGAAGCTTTCTTT	13	TRBJ1-1	-	-	TRBV7-9
CASSVLAGGSTDTQYF	TGTGCCAGCAGCGTCCTAGCGGGAGGGAGCACAGATACGCAGTATTTT	16	TRBJ2-3	TRBD2	-	TRBV9
CASSYGLAESTDTQYF	TGTGCCAGCAGTTACGGACTAGCGGAGAGCACAGATACGCAGTATTTT	16	TRBJ2-3	TRBD2	-	TRBV9
CASSLSGDMSQPQHF	TGTGCCAGCAGTTTGTCAGGGGACATGAGTCAGCCCCAGCATTTT	15	TRBJ1-5	-	-	TRBV27
CASSPKGQGIQPQHF	TGTGCTAGCAGCCCAAAGGGACAGGGGATTCAGCCCCAGCATTTT	15	TRBJ1-5	TRBD1	-	TRBV7-7
CASSLVGGQGTDTQYF	TGCGCCAGCAGCTTGGTGGGTGGACAGGGGACAGATACGCAGTATTTT	16	TRBJ2-3	TRBD1	-	TRBV5-1
CASSLGQGSNSGEAFF	TGTGCCAGCTCACTCGGACAGGGATCAAATAGCGGAGAAGCTTTCTTT	16	TRBJ1-1	TRBD1	-	TRBV18
CASSLRETTKINEKLFF	TGCGCCAGCAGCCTCCGAGAGACAACGAAGATTAATGAAAAACTGTTTTTT	17	TRBJ1-4	-	-	TRBV4-1
CASSRIAGAYEQYF	TGTGCCAGCAGTAGGATAGCGGGGGCCTACGAGCAGTACTTC	14	TRBJ2-7	TRBD2	-	TRBV27
CASSFSIGTGHNEQFF	TGTGCCAGCAGCTTTTCCATAGGGACAGGGCACAATGAGCAGTTCTTC	16	TRBJ2-1	TRBD1	-	TRBV11-2
CASSQKTSGIYNEQFF	TGTGCCAGCAGCCAGAAGACTAGCGGGATATACAATGAGCAGTTCTTC	16	TRBJ2-1	TRBD2	-	TRBV3-1/TRBV3-2
CASSYLQTHTEAFF	TGTGCCAGCAGCTACCTTCAGACACACACTGAAGCTTTCTTT	14	TRBJ1-1	-	-	TRBV5-8
CASKPWTGAPSYNEQFF	TGTGCCAGCAAACCCTGGACAGGGGCGCCCTCCTACAATGAGCAGTTCTTC	17	TRBJ2-1	TRBD1	-	TRBV11-2
CASSLNPQRYGYTF	TGTGCCAGCAGTCTGAACCCGCAGCGCTATGGCTACACCTTC	14	TRBJ1-2	-	-	TRBV6-6
CASSLGRGDGGYTF	TGTGCCAGCAGTTTAGGTAGGGGTGACGGCGGCTACACCTTC	14	TRBJ1-2	-	-	TRBV28
CASSVLGGRQETQYF	TGTGCCAGCAGTGTACTGGGAGGCCGCCAAGAGACCCAGTACTTC	15	TRBJ2-5	-	-	TRBV6-4
CTSSLVGRSYEQYF	TGTACCAGCAGCTTGGTCGGGAGAAGCTACGAGCAGTACTTC	14	TRBJ2-7	-	-	TRBV5-5
CASSFGREKGEQYF	TGTGCCAGCAGCTTTGGCAGGGAAAAGGGCGAGCAGTACTTC	14	TRBJ2-7	-	-	TRBV7-9
CASSYSLAGVSETQYF	TGTGCCAGCAGTTACTCCCTAGCGGGAGTAAGTGAGACCCAGTACTTC	16	TRBJ2-5	TRBD2	once	TRBV6-6
CATSVRQGGFWNQPQHF	TGTGCCACCAGTGTACGACAGGGTGGGTTTTGGAATCAGCCCCAGCATTTT	17	TRBJ1-5	TRBD1	-	TRBV6-2/TRBV6-3
CASSLGTGRAFSETQYF	TGCGCCAGCAGCTTGGGGACAGGGCGGGCATTCTCGGAGACCCAGTACTTC	17	TRBJ2-5	TRBD1	-	TRBV5-1
CASSPHLLGYTF	TGTGCCAGCAGTCCGCATTTACTGGGCTACACCTTC	12	TRBJ1-2	-	-	TRBV6-2/TRBV6-3
CASSRLRTDTQYF	TGTGCCAGCAGTAGACTACGCACAGATACGCAGTATTTT	13	TRBJ2-3	-	-	TRBV12-3/TRBV12-4
CASRVAGQETQYF	TGCGCCAGCAGGGTAGCGGGACAAGAGACCCAGTACTTC	13	TRBJ2-5	TRBD2	-	TRBV10-2
CASSAGDRSNYEQYF	TGCGCCAGCAGTGCCGGGGACAGGTCCAACTACGAGCAGTACTTC	15	TRBJ2-7	TRBD1	-	TRBV10-1
CASRQGQGAINEQFF	TGTGCCAGTAGACAGGGACAGGGGGCCATCAATGAGCAGTTCTTC	15	TRBJ2-1	TRBD1	-	TRBV19
CASSLPGTDTQYF	TGTGCCAGCAGCTTGCCAGGCACAGATACGCAGTATTTT	13	TRBJ2-3	-	-	TRBV5-4
CASSVKSGGGSNEQFF	TGTGCCAGCAGCGTGAAGTCTGGGGGCGGGAGCAATGAGCAGTTCTTC	16	TRBJ2-1	-	-	TRBV9
CAISEKGVDFTNTQYF	TGTGCCATCAGTGAGAAAGGGGTAGATTTCACAAATACGCAGTATTTT	16	TRBJ2-3	-	once	TRBV10-3
CASSPQGVAPTQETQYF	TGTGCCAGCAGCCCACAGGGCGTTGCCCCTACCCAAGAGACCCAGTACTTC	17	TRBJ2-5	-	-	TRBV7-9
CASSFRRTEAFF	TGTGCCAGCAGTTTCAGGAGGACTGAAGCTTTCTTT	12	TRBJ1-1	-	-	TRBV5-6
CASSPRGTEAFF	TGTGCCAGCAGCCCGAGGGGGACTGAAGCTTTCTTT	12	TRBJ1-1	-	-	TRBV7-9
CASSFGSGGDQYF	TGTGCCAGCAGTTTTGGTAGCGGGGGGGACCAGTACTTC	13	TRBJ2-5	TRBD2	-	TRBV27
CASSLARVHEQFF	TGCGCCAGCAGCTTGGCGAGGGTTCATGAGCAGTTCTTC	13	TRBJ2-1	-	-	TRBV5-1
CASSEAGTVYNEQFF	TGTGCCAGCAGTGAAGCAGGGACAGTTTACAATGAGCAGTTCTTC	15	TRBJ2-1	TRBD1	-	TRBV6-1
CASSLAEYTEAFF	TGTGCCAGCAGCTTAGCGGAGTACACTGAAGCTTTCTTT	13	TRBJ1-1	-	-	TRBV11-3
CASSGDRRLGDTEAFF	TGTGCCAGCAGCGGGGACAGGCGCCTTGGGGACACTGAAGCTTTCTTT	16	TRBJ1-1	TRBD1	-	TRBV5-7
CASSPTGTPTEAFF	TGTGCCAGCAGTCCAACCGGGACACCTACTGAAGCTTTCTTT	14	TRBJ1-1	-	once	TRBV28
CASSEERLAGGWYNEQFF	TGTGCCAGCAGTGAAGAGAGACTAGCGGGAGGGTGGTACAATGAGCAGTTCTTC	18	TRBJ2-1	TRBD2	-	TRBV6-1
CAIRESLYYEQYF	TGTGCCATCAGGGAGAGCCTTTACTACGAGCAGTACTTC	13	TRBJ2-7	-	-	TRBV10-3
CASSPNGYNEQFF	TGTGCCAGCAGCCCAAACGGTTACAATGAGCAGTTCTTC	13	TRBJ2-1	-	-	TRBV2
CASSFGTAKNIQYF	TGTGCCAGCAGCTTCGGGACAGCAAAAAACATTCAGTACTTC	14	TRBJ2-4	TRBD1	-	TRBV11-3
CASSPRQGGGNEQFF	TGTGCCAGCAGCCCAAGACAGGGGGGCGGCAATGAGCAGTTCTTC	15	TRBJ2-1	TRBD1	-	TRBV2
CASNLWAGRVDTQYF	TGTGCCAGCAATTTATGGGCGGGAAGAGTGGATACGCAGTATTTT	15	TRBJ2-3	-	-	TRBV28
CASSLEGQVVYNTIYF	TGTGCCAGCAGCTTGGAAGGACAGGTCGTATACAACACCATATATTTT	16	TRBJ1-3	TRBD1	-	TRBV5-6
CASSTGRTEAFF	TGTGCCAGTAGTACAGGCCGCACTGAAGCTTTCTTT	12	TRBJ1-1	-	-	TRBV19
CASSRRIQAGGRETQYF	TGTGCCAGTAGTCGCCGGATCCAAGCGGGAGGGCGGGAGACCCAGTACTTC	17	TRBJ2-5	TRBD2	few	TRBV19
CASSKGGDALQPQHF	TGTGCCAGCAGCAAAGGGGGGGACGCCCTACAGCCCCAGCATTTT	15	TRBJ1-5	-	-	TRBV7-8
CASSPQGGRRRNEQFF	TGTGCCAGCAGCCCACAAGGGGGAAGGCGGAGGAATGAGCAGTTCTTC	16	TRBJ2-1	-	-	TRBV11-3
CASSPGGGVDYEQYF	TGTGCCAGCAGCCCGGGGGGGGGAGTTGATTACGAGCAGTACTTC	15	TRBJ2-7	TRBD2	few	TRBV11-3
CASSLSSGRADTQYF	TGTGCCAGCAGCTTATCTAGCGGGAGGGCAGATACGCAGTATTTT	15	TRBJ2-3	TRBD2	-	TRBV11-3
CASSEEGTGQETQYF	TGTGCCAGCAGTGAAGAAGGGACAGGACAAGAGACCCAGTACTTC	15	TRBJ2-5	TRBD1	once	TRBV2
CASSPPGLGATEAFF	TGTGCCAGCAGCCCCCCGGGGCTGGGGGCCACTGAAGCTTTCTTT	15	TRBJ1-1	-	-	TRBV3-1/TRBV3-2
CASSIVAGTSGRMGYEQYF	TGTGCCAGTAGTATAGTAGCGGGGACTAGCGGGAGAATGGGCTACGAGCAGTACTTC	19	TRBJ2-7	TRBD2	-	TRBV19
CASSSTPPGLSNQPQHF	TGTGCCAGCAGCTCAACTCCCCCGGGTCTAAGCAATCAGCCCCAGCATTTT	17	TRBJ1-5	-	-	TRBV7-9
CASSLAGQMREQYF	TGCGCCAGCAGCTTGGCTGGGCAGATGCGCGAGCAGTACTTC	14	TRBJ2-7	-	-	TRBV5-1
CASSQDLGLREYF	TGTGCCAGCAGCCAAGATCTGGGTCTCCGGGAGTACTTC	13	TRBJ2-7	-	-	TRBV3-1/TRBV3-2